This TCR beta chain was identified in a study of shared clonotypes between healthy human individuals. This CDR3 has 13 residues. V lost 6 bases and J lost 5, with 13 bases in between. Germline V gene sequence: CDR1 SEHNR, CDR2 FQNEAQ (reference sequence). This clone was found once. The assay was immunoSEQ multiplex PCR, and TCRdb's table has in-frame clones only and misses some. The sample shows some 2.3 million clones, about 92% of them seen only once. The receptor comes from a man aged 18 to 29 in good health. Some clones in this sample may be carry-over from other donors' samples. This sequence joins TRBV7-9 and TRBJ1-1; D unclear. Sequencing was done on a sample of naive CD4+ T cells from PBMCs. Regarding subset: CD45RA+ positively selected. The CDR3: CASSLHEQTEAFF. The CDR3 DNA reads as TGTGCCAGCAGTCTCCATGAACAGACTGAAGCTTTCTTT.